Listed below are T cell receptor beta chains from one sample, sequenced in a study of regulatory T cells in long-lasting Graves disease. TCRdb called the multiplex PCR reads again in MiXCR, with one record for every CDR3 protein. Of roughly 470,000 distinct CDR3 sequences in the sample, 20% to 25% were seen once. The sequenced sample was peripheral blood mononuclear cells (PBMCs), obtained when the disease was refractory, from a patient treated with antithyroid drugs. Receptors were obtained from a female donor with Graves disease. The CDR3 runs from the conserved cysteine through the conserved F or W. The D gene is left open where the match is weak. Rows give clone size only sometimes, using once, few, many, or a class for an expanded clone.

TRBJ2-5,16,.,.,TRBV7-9,TGTGCCAGCAGCTTAGGACCCAGAGTCCTCCAAGAGACCCAGTACTTC,CASSLGPRVLQETQYF
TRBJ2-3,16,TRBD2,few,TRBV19,TGTGCCAGTAGCCCCGAGATAGCGGGAGGTACGGATACGCAGTATTTT,CASSPEIAGGTDTQYF
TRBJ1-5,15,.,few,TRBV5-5,TGTGCCAGCAGTTATAACCACGGGAGCAATCAGCCCCAGCATTTT,CASSYNHGSNQPQHF
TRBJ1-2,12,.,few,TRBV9,TGTGCCAGTGAGGGGGGAGCAGGCGGCTACACCTTC,CASEGGAGGYTF
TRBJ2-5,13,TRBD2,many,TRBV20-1,TGCAGTGTTATAGCGGGATCGTTGGAGACCCAGTACTTC,CSVIAGSLETQYF
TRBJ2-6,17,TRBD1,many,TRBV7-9,TGTGCCAGCAGCTTAGGGGACAGGAGCTCTGGGGCCAACGTCCTGACTTTC,CASSLGDRSSGANVLTF
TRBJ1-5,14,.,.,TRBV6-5,TGTGCCAGCAGTTACAAGACATCAGATCAGCCCCAGCATTTT,CASSYKTSDQPQHF
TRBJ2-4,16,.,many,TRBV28,TGTGCCAGCAGTTTACCCCGGGGGCTAGCCAAAAACATTCAGTACTTC,CASSLPRGLAKNIQYF
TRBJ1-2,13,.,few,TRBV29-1,TGCAGCGTTGATCTGAGCGGGGCCTATGGCTACACCTTC,CSVDLSGAYGYTF
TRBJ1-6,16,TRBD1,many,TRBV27,TGTGCCAGCAGTTCCCCGTGGACAGGCAATAATTCACCCCTCCACTTT,CASSSPWTGNNSPLHF
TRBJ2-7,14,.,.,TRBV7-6,TGTGCCAGCAGCTTAGCGCTTGGGGGTGGCGAGCAGTACTTC,CASSLALGGGEQYF
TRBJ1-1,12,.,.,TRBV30,TGTGCCTGGATATGGGGGAACACTGAAGCTTTCTTT,CAWIWGNTEAFF
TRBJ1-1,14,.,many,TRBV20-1,TGCAGTGCGATCGACAGCCTAATGAACACTGAAGCTTTCTTT,CSAIDSLMNTEAFF
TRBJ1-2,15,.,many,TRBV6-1,TGTGCCAGCAGAACGGCGACAGGAACCAACTATGGCTACACCTTC,CASRTATGTNYGYTF
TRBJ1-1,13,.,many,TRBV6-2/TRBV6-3,TGTGCCAGCAGTTTAACTCTACTCCAAGAAGCTTTCTTT,CASSLTLLQEAFF
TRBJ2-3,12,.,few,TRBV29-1,TGCAGCCCTAAAGTGGGGTCAGATACGCAGTATTTT,CSPKVGSDTQYF
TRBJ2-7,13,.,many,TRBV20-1,TGCAGTGCTAGACAATCCCCCCTCTACGAGCAGTACTTC,CSARQSPLYEQYF
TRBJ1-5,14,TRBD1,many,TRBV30,TGTGCCTGGAGTGCCGGGACAGGGGAACAGCCCCAGCATTTT,CAWSAGTGEQPQHF
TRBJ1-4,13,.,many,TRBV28,TGTGCCAGTTACGGGGCCTTGAGTGAAAAACTGTTTTTT,CASYGALSEKLFF
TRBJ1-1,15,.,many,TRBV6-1,TGTGCCAGCAGTGCCTTGCGGGGTACGGACACTGAAGCTTTCTTT,CASSALRGTDTEAFF
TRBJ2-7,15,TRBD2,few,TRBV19,TGTGCCAGTAGTATAGGAACTAGCGGCATCTACGAGCAGTACTTC,CASSIGTSGIYEQYF